Each of the 26 T cell receptor beta chains below was sequenced from the same sample in a study of glioma-infiltrating T cells. TCR alpha and beta CDR3 regions were amplified from RNA using iRepertoire nested multiplex PCR. TCRdb re-called the multiplex PCR reads through MiXCR, storing one row per CDR3 protein. The sample lists a few hundred thousand distinct CDR3 sequences; 35% to 45% were seen once. Sequencing used glioma tissue, nonneoplastic brain tissue, or PBMCs (not recorded which). These receptors were collected from a human donor with low-grade glioma or glioblastoma, undergoing nonglioma brain surgery, or in good health (not recorded which).

A remark on this clonotype: A much larger clone differs by one base, so this may be a read error. This chain joins TRBV7-2 and TRBJ2-5, with 9 positions matching TRBD2. The CDR3 contains 17 residues. Germline CDR1 reads SGHTA; CDR2 reads FQGNSA. CDR3 sequence: CAGSLDALGLARETQYF. The DNA for the CDR3 is TGTGCCGGCAGCTTAGACGCCCTAGGACTAGCGAGGGAGACCCAGTACTTC. The whole variable domain, filled in from reference TRBV7-2 and TRBJ2-5, reads GAGVSQSPSNKVTEKGKDVELRCDPISGHTALYWYRQSLGQGLEFLIYFQGNSAPDKSGLPSDRFSAERTGGSVSTLTIQRTQQEDSAVYLCAGSLDALGLARETQYFGPGTRLLVL.

The chain joins TRBV29-1 to TRBJ2-5, with 8 bases that match TRBD1. The CDR3 is 14 amino acids. V gave up 3 bases and J gave up 2 bases; unmatched junction bases: 5. Germline CDR1 SQVTM, CDR2 ANQGSEA. CDR3 amino acids: CSVDQTGAQETQYF. The CDR3 DNA sequence: TGCAGCGTTGATCAGACAGGGGCTCAAGAGACCCAGTACTTC.

Note on this clonotype: With a much larger clone just one base away, this may be a read error. This chain joins TRBV27 and TRBJ2-3; 8 bases align to TRBD2. The CDR3 loop spans 15 amino acids. The germline gives CDR1 MNHEY, CDR2 SMNVEV (reference sequence). Trimming took 4 bases from V and 5 from J; bases not matched to a gene: 8. Here the CDR3 DNA reads TGTGCCAGCAGTTACAGGCGGGGGGCGAGAGATACGCAGTATTTT. Protein product: CASSYRRGARDTQYF.

This clonotype was detected many times. The chain is built from TRBV6-1 and TRBJ1-2; D unclear. CDR1 is MNHNS and CDR2 is SASEGT in the germline V gene. The CDR3 has 14 residues. V dropped 3 bases and J dropped 1 base, with 9 bases sitting between them. The CDR3 here is CASSDPHSNYGYTF. CDR3 bases: TGTGCCAGCAGTGACCCACACAGTAACTATGGCTACACCTTC.

The chain uses TRBV4-3 and TRBJ1-1, with unresolved D. Germline V gene lookup returns CDR1 LGHNA and CDR2 YSLEER. CDR3 length equals 14 residues. The V gene lost 1 base and the J gene lost 3 bases, with 9 bases spanning the gap. The CDR3 nucleotides are TGCGCCAGCAGCCAAGTTGGGCGGTACACTGAAGCTTTCTTT. The encoded protein is CASSQVGRYTEAFF.

V and J are TRBV6-5 and TRBJ2-7; TRBD1 matches 10 bases. The V and J ends lost 2 bases and 4 bases, in that order; junction bases with no gene match: 8. Germline V gene data show CDR1 as MNHEY and CDR2 as SVGAGI. The CDR3 is made up of 16 amino acids. Here the CDR3 DNA reads TGTGCCAGCAGTTACGACGTATGGGGACAGGGGTACGAGCAGTACTTC. Translating gives CASSYDVWGQGYEQYF.

This clonotype has a count of ten or more. The V gene is TRBV20-1, the J gene TRBJ1-1; TRBD1 might be the D (5 bases). Germline V gene sequence: CDR1 DFQATT, CDR2 SNEGSKA (reference sequence). Trimming stripped 6 bases from V and 4 bases from J, with 18 bases between. CDR3 length equals 14 residues. The DNA for the CDR3 is TGCAGTGCCGCCGGGGGGGGTCACGGCACTGAAGCTTTCTTT. It codes for CSAAGGGHGTEAFF.

The sample holds a few counts of this clonotype. This chain connects TRBV9 to TRBJ1-1; 7 bases fit TRBD1. The junction had 10 bases not matched to a gene; V was cut back by 0 bases and J by 5 bases. Looked up from germline, CDR1 is SGDLS and CDR2 is YYNGEE. This CDR3 region has 16 residues. CDR3 DNA: TGTGCCAGCAGCGTAGTCCAACGACAGGGTTGGACTGAAGCTTTCTTT. It specifies CASSVVQRQGWTEAFF.

The chain is built from TRBV29-1 and TRBJ2-1, with TRBD1 identical over 11 bases. From germline, CDR1 is SQVTM and CDR2 ANQGSEA. V dropped 3 bases and J dropped 4; count of bases not matched to a gene: 5. This CDR3 has 15 residues. The CDR3 DNA reads as TGCAGCGTTGATTCGGGACAGGGGGGATACAATGAGCAGTTCTTC. Its translation is CSVDSGQGGYNEQFF.

A word on this clonotype: A much larger clone lies a single base off, so this may be a read error. V and J are TRBV3-1 and TRBJ1-5; possibly TRBD1 for D (5 bases). This CDR3 comprises 14 residues. Trimming cost V 2 bases and J 7 bases, with 12 bases left between them. The V gene's germline CDR1 is LGHDT and CDR2 YNNKEL (reference sequence). CDR3 in amino acids: CASSQYTGGQPQHF. Here the CDR3 DNA reads TGTGCCAGCAGCCAATACACGGGGGGACAGCCCCAGCATTTT.

This chain joins TRBV28 and TRBJ1-5, with TRBD1 matching over 7 bases. The CDR3 is 14 amino acids. The germline V gene has CDR1 MDHEN and CDR2 SYDVKM. V lost 7 bases, J lost 3 bases, and 6 bases stayed unmatched. CDR3 DNA: TGTGCCAGCATGAACAGGGGAAACAATCAGCCCCAGCATTTT. Translated, it gives CASMNRGNNQPQHF.

The chain links TRBV2 to TRBJ2-6; a possible D gene is TRBD2 (5 bases). Trimming shortened V by 3 bases and J by 1 base, and 22 bases separated the two germline ends. Germline loops: CDR1 SNHLY, CDR2 FYNNEI. This CDR3 has 20 amino acids. CDR3 in DNA: TGTGCCAGCAGTGACTTCGGTAAGGGAGTATCTGCTTCTGGGGCCAACGTCCTGACTTTC. This codes for CASSDFGKGVSASGANVLTF.

This clonotype has only one observation. The V and J genes are TRBV7-2 and TRBJ2-7, with 16 bases that match TRBD2. This CDR3 spans 16 amino acids. CDR1 and CDR2 (germline): SGHTA, FQGNSA. V shed 5 bases and J 7 bases; nucleotides not matched to a gene: 8. The CDR3 is CASSPPGLAGGNEQYF. CDR3 coding DNA: TGTGCCAGCAGCCCACCGGGACTAGCGGGAGGGAATGAGCAGTACTTC.

The rearrangement links TRBV12-3 or TRBV12-4 to TRBJ1-5; the D gene is possibly TRBD1 (6 bases). V was cut by 4 bases and J by 7 bases, with 11 bases left in between. This CDR3 is 13 amino acids long. CDR3 sequence (DNA): TGTGCCAGCAGTTACAGGGTAGAACAGCCCCAGCATTTT. Encoded protein: CASSYRVEQPQHF.

V gene TRBV4-3 combines with J gene TRBJ2-3; TRBD2 matches 7 bases. The length of the CDR3 is 16 residues. Germline V CDR1 and CDR2: LGHNA, YSLEER. The ends lost 0 bases at V and 6 bases at J; junction bases unmatched: 9. As DNA, the CDR3 is TGCGCCAGCAGCCAAGATGGGAGGGGAGCGGCGGATACGCAGTATTTT. Its protein is CASSQDGRGAADTQYF.

This clonotype occurred a few times. The chain combines TRBV28 with TRBJ2-3, with 8 bases fitting TRBD1. J was trimmed by 1 base and V by 3 bases; bases with no gene match: 6. This CDR3 is built from 16 residues. Looked up from germline, CDR1 is MDHEN and CDR2 is SYDVKM. In DNA, the CDR3 is TGTGCCAGCAGTTTCGGTCCGGGACAGGGCACAGATACGCAGTATTTT. This sequence encodes CASSFGPGQGTDTQYF. Together with reference TRBV28 and TRBJ2-3, the CDR3 gives the full variable domain: DVKVTQSSRYLVKRTGEKVFLECVQDMDHENMFWYRQDPGLGLRLIYFSYDVKMKEKGDIPEGYSVSREKKERFSLILESASTNQTSMYLCASSFGPGQGTDTQYFGPGTRLTVL.

The chain has TRBV7-9 and TRBJ1-5; TRBD1 might be the D (5 bases). Germline V gene data show CDR1 as SEHNR and CDR2 as FQNEAQ (reference sequence). The CDR3 loop spans 16 amino acids. Trimming left V 6 bases short and J 3 bases short, with 18 bases between. This CDR3 is CASRPAGGGFNQPQHF. CDR3 in DNA: TGTGCCAGCAGGCCCGCCGGGGGGGGATTCAATCAGCCCCAGCATTTT.

With regard to this clonotype: Possible read error: a much larger clone is one base away. J is TRBJ1-2 and V is TRBV2; D gene ambiguous. This CDR3 has 13 amino acids. Germline-derived CDR1 and CDR2 are SNHLY and FYNNEI. CDR3 region: CASITAFNYGNTF. The CDR3 DNA follows: TGTGCCAGCATTACGGCCTTCAACTATGGCAACACCTTC. The whole variable domain, filled in from reference TRBV2 and TRBJ1-2, reads EPEVTQTPSHQVTQMGQEVILRCVPISNHLYFYWYRQILGQKVEFLVSFYNNEISEKSEIFDDQFSVERPDGSNFTLKIRSTKLEDSAMYFCASITAFNYGNTFGSGTRLTVV.

The rearrangement joins TRBV7-2 to TRBJ2-3; 8 bases are a match to TRBD1. This CDR3 spans 15 amino acids. Germline V gene sequence: CDR1 SGHTA, CDR2 FQGNSA. Germline trimming cut 6 bases from V and 2 bases from J; bases unmatched to any gene: 7. CDR3 in DNA: TGTGCCAGCAGAGGGGACAGGCTCTCCACAGATACGCAGTATTTT. Translation gives CASRGDRLSTDTQYF.

This clonotype occurred a few times. The chain's CDR3 is CASSLEGDLLDTIYF. CDR3 DNA sequence: TGTGCCAGCAGCTTAGAGGGGGATCTGTTGGACACCATATATTTT. The rearrangement joins TRBV7-8 to TRBJ1-3, with D tentatively TRBD1 (6 bases). V was clipped by 1 base and J by 8 bases, with 15 bases between them. The length of the CDR3 is 15 residues. Germline values: CDR1 SGHVS, CDR2 FQNEAQ. The entire variable domain, with the rest obtained from reference TRBV7-8 and TRBJ1-3, is as follows: GAGVSQSPRYKVAKRGQDVALRCDPISGHVSLFWYQQALGQGPEFLTYFQNEAQLDKSGLPSDRFFAERPEGSVSTLKIQRTQQEDSAVYLCASSLEGDLLDTIYFGEGSWLTVV.

As regards this clonotype: Just one base apart from a much larger clone, this may be a read error. The chain combines TRBV27 with TRBJ2-3, with D possibly TRBD2 on 6 matching bases. V shed 3 bases and J shed 0 bases, with 13 bases lying between them. The CDR3 runs 16 residues. Germline CDR1 MNHEY, CDR2 SMNVEV (reference sequence). The CDR3 DNA follows: TGTGCCAGCAGTTTCACTAGCTTTCCTAGCACAGATACGCAGTATTTT. Encoded protein: CASSFTSFPSTDTQYF.

A remark on this clonotype: Possible read error: a much larger clone is one base away. This chain connects TRBV25-1 to TRBJ2-7; TRBD2 matches at 11 bases. The CDR3 is 16 amino acids. Germline V gene data show CDR1 as MGHDK and CDR2 as SYGVNS. CDR3 protein: CASSGPGLADSYERYF. The CDR3 nucleotides read TGTGCCAGCAGTGGACCGGGACTAGCGGACTCCTACGAGCGGTACTTC.

This clonotype was seen once. V gene TRBV11-1 combines with J gene TRBJ2-6; 7 nucleotides align to TRBD1. CDR3 length: 15 amino acids. V was clipped by 10 bases and J by 3 bases; unmatched bases: 9. The germline V gene encodes CDR1 SGHAT and CDR2 FQDESV (reference sequence). In DNA form, the CDR3 reads TGTGCCAAGACCCCTCAGGGGGTTGGGGCCAACGTCCTGACTTTC. Translation gives CAKTPQGVGANVLTF. Full variable domain (outside the CDR3, taken from reference TRBV11-1 and TRBJ2-6): EAEVAQSPRYKITEKSQAVAFWCDPISGHATLYWYRQILGQGPELLVQFQDESVVDDSQLPKDRFSAERLKGVDSTLKIQPAELGDSAMYLCAKTPQGVGANVLTFGAGSRLTVL.

J is TRBJ1-1 and V is TRBV4-2; D ambiguous. This CDR3 is built from 16 residues. Germline V CDR1 and CDR2: LGHNA, YNFKEQ. Deletions cut 3 bases from V and 6 bases from J, with 20 bases between. The CDR3 region has the DNA TGTGCCAGCAGCCAGTGCGATCGCATGACCGGGGCTGAAGCTTTCTTT. It encodes CASSQCDRMTGAEAFF.

This clonotype was observed a handful of times. V is TRBV6-1 and J is TRBJ1-2; D is possibly TRBD1 (6 bases). Germline V gene lookup returns CDR1 MNHNS and CDR2 SASEGT. V shed 5 bases and J shed 7 bases, with 11 bases lying between them. The CDR3 has 12 amino acids. Here the CDR3 DNA reads TGTGCCAGCAGTTCAGGGGTTGGTGGCTACACCTTC. As protein: CASSSGVGGYTF.

In regard to this clonotype: A much larger clone lies one base from this, so it may be a read error. The genes are TRBV6-5 and TRBJ2-3, with a tentative D call TRBD2 (6 bases). CDR3 length: 15 amino acids. Trimming took off 10 bases at V and 0 bases at J, with 17 bases between the two ends. Germline-derived CDR1 and CDR2 are MNHEY and SVGAGI. In nucleotides, the CDR3 is TGTGCCAACAGACTTGGACTACTTAGCACAGATACGCAGTATTTT. Its translation is CANRLGLLSTDTQYF.